This TCR beta chain was retrieved from a study of T cell clusters in autoimmune cytopenias. One tube held mixed TRB-A and TRB-B primer pools for touch-down PCR. TCRdb derives one entry per CDR3 protein from the multiplex PCR reads, leaving out DNA. The table counts approximately 3,000 distinct CDR3 sequences; roughly 25% lies in the top ten. Roughly 38,000 genome equivalents of blood DNA were amplified for TRB. In terms of frequency, this clonotype is medium-sized (0.01 to 0.1%). Germline V lookup: CDR1 MDHEN, CDR2 SYDVKM. The length of the CDR3 is 14 residues. The V and J genes are TRBV28 and TRBJ1-6. The origin of this receptor is a human donor with an autoimmune cytopenia or autoimmune hepatitis (not recorded which). Material: peripheral blood. The CDR3 loop is CASSRLDRISPLHF.